This T cell receptor beta chain was obtained from a study of shared clonotypes between healthy human individuals. Turning to the study itself: There were three CD4 naive, three CD4 memory, two CD8 naive and one CD8 memory plates per donor.

The CDR3 sequence is 16 residues long. Germline CDR1 and CDR2: GTSNPN and SVGIG (reference sequence). Trimming stripped 2 bases from V and 3 bases from J, with 20 bases between. A CD45RA+ naive subset and a CD45RA-negative memory subset were split from CD4+ cells. Findings and limits, study-wide: The sharing of 4% to 5.5% of naive CD4 clonotypes was seen across a handful of donors. In having few donors, the study represented limited genetic and exposure-history diversity.

The assay was immunoSEQ multiplex PCR, and TCRdb's table has in-frame clones only and misses some. Of about 960,000 clones in the sample, 76% were seen once. To note about this clone: Its target is unknown.

Sequencing was carried out using memory CD4+ T cells sorted from blood. Subset specified: CD45RA-negative fraction. V and J are TRBV30 and TRBJ2-7, with a possible D match to TRBD2 (5 bases). This receptor was identified in a man aged 18 to 29 in good health. For the CDR3, the DNA is TGTGCCTGGAGTCACTCATCGTTTCCTGAGGGCTACGAGCAGTACTTC. Amino acid sequence: CAWSHSSFPEGYEQYF.